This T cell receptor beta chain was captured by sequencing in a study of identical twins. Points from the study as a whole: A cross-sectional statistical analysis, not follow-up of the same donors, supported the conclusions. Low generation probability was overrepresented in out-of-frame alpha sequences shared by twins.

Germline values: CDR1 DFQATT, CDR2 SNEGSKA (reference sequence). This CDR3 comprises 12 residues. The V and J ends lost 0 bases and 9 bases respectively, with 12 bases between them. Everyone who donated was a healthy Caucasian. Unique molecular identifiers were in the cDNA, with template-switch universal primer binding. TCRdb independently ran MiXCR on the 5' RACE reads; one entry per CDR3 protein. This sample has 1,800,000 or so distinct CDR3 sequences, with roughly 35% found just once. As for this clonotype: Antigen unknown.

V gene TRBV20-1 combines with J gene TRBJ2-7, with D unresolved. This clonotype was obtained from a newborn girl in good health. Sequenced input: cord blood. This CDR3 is CSARDPTVGQYF. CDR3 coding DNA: TGCAGTGCTAGAGATCCGACCGTGGGGCAGTACTTC.